This TCR beta chain appears in the sequencing data of a study of blood T cell repertoires in COVID-19. Study-wide context: In each case, the material was cDNA or gDNA derived from T cells, B-cell-depleted T cells, or PBMCs.

Germline lookup yields CDR1 SGHAT and CDR2 FQDESV (reference sequence). Deletions cut 4 bases from V and 1 base from J, with 7 bases between. The CDR3 is 13 amino acids. The data were produced by immunoSEQ multiplex PCR, yet TCRdb's version contains in-frame clones alone and is incomplete. The sample comprises over 50,000 clones, about nine tenths of which are singletons, and 6.5% rests with the top ten. This clonotype was obtained from a man in his forties or fifties with active COVID-19. V usage is TRBV11-1 and J usage is TRBJ1-1; D call uncertain. The sequenced sample was peripheral blood. CDR3 protein: CASSSRGNTEAFF. The CDR3, as DNA: TGTGCCAGCAGCTCTCGGGGGAACACTGAAGCTTTCTTT.